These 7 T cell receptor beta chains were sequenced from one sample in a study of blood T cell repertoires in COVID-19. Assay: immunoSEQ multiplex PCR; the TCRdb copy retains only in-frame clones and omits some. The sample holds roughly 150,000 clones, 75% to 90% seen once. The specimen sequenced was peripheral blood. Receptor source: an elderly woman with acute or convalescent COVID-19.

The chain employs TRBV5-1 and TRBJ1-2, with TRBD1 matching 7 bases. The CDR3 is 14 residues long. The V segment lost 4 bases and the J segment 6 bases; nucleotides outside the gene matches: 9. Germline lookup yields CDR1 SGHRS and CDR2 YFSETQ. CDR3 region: CASSTRTGTDGYTF. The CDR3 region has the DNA TGCGCCAGCAGCACGAGGACCGGGACAGATGGCTACACCTTC.

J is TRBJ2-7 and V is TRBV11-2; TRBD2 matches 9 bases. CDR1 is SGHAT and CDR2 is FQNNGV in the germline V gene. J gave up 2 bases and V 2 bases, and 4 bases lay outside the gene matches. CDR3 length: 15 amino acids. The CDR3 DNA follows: TGTGCCAGCAGCTTAAGTCTAGCGGGGACCTACGAGCAGTACTTC. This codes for CASSLSLAGTYEQYF. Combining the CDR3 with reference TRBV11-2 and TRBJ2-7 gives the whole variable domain EAGVAQSPRYKIIEKRQSVAFWCNPISGHATLYWYQQILGQGPKLLIQFQNNGVVDDSQLPKDRFSAERLKGVDSTLKIQPAKLEDSAVYLCASSLSLAGTYEQYFGPGTRLTVT.

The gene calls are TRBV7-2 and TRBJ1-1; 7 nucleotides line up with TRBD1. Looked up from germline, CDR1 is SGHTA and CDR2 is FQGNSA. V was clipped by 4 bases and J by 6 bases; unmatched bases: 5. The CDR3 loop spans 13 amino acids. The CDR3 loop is CASSYRQGPEAFF. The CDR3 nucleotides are TGTGCCAGCAGCTACCGACAGGGCCCTGAAGCTTTCTTT.

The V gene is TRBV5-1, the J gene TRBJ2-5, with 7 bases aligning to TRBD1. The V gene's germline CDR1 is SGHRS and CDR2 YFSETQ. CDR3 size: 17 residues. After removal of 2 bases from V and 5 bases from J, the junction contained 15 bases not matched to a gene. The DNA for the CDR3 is TGCGCCAGCAGCTTCAACCCCGCGACTGACAGGGTTGAGACCCAGTACTTC. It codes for CASSFNPATDRVETQYF.

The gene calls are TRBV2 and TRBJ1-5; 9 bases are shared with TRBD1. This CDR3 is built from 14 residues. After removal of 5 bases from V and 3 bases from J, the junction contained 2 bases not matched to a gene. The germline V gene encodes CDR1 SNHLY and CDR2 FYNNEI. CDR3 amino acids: CASSRDRVNQPQHF. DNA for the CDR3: TGTGCCAGCAGTAGGGACAGGGTCAATCAGCCCCAGCATTTT.

The chain's CDR3 is CASSVGGGVNTEAFF. The CDR3 DNA follows: TGTGCCAGCAGCGTAGGTGGGGGGGTGAACACTGAAGCTTTCTTT. This rearrangement joins TRBV9 to TRBJ1-1, with TRBD1 as a possible D gene (5 bases). Trimming left V 0 bases short and J 0 bases short, with 9 bases between. The V gene's germline CDR1 is SGDLS and CDR2 YYNGEE. The CDR3 sequence is 15 residues long.

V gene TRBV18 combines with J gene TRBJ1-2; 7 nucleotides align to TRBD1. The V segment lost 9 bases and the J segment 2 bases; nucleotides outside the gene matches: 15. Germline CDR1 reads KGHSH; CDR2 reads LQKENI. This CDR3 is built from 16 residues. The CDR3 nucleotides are TGTGCCAGTTCCCCACCGGGCCAGGGGGAGAACTATGGCTACACCTTC. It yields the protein CASSPPGQGENYGYTF.